This T cell receptor beta chain was recovered during a study of radiation and T cells in renal cell carcinoma. Study background: Nephrectomy followed 15 Gy stereotactic body radiation by 4 weeks.

Data came from immunoSEQ multiplex PCR; TCRdb stores just in-frame clones and leaves some out. The data contain 120,000 or so clones, around nine tenths of them singletons. Trimming left V 0 bases short and J 0 bases short, with 6 bases between. Per germline, CDR1 SGDLS and CDR2 YYNGEE. The CDR3 consists of 14 residues. In the case of this clone: Its antigen is not known.

Points from the study as a whole: Without pretreatment biopsies, baseline tumor clonotype presence was undetermined. From baseline, blood top tumor clonotypes peaked at 2 weeks post-radiation.

Time point meaning: blood 2 weeks post-SBRT. The treatment: 15 Gy SBRT to primary tumor, nephrectomy 4 weeks later. Radiation-treated patients gave blood at baseline, week 2 and week 4. The specimen comprised blood, sampled from a patient whose treatment included radiotherapy and nephrectomy. The source is a woman in her seventies with renal cell carcinoma. The chain joins TRBV9 to TRBJ1-1; no firm D call. This CDR3 reads CASSVEGLNTEAFF. The CDR3 DNA sequence: TGTGCCAGCAGCGTAGAAGGGTTGAACACTGAAGCTTTCTTT.